A single sample gave rise to the 13 T cell receptor beta chains below, sequenced in a study of CD4 and CD8 cells across lung adenocarcinoma regions (dated by TCRdb to 2016 to 2019). To prepare the library, PCR was applied. The instrument was a HiSeq X Ten. TCRdb reprocessed the public reads (quality trimming at Q25 with fastp, clone calling with MiXCR) and kept in-frame beta chains. Rows are unified per CDR3 protein, each entry keeping the most common DNA and genes. This sample holds under 6,000 distinct CDR3 sequences; about half were observed only once. Roughly 90% of the sample rests with the top ten. Material: CD8+ T cells from the margin of a lung tumor. The sample's cell subset or site label, decoded: tumor margin region. The receptor set was obtained from a male donor with lung adenocarcinoma. The CD4 and CD8 labels of this study may be unreliable.

This clonotype was counted only a few times. The chain joins TRBV7-9 to TRBJ2-5, with D perhaps TRBD1 or TRBD2 (6 bases each). The J call may be faulty, since TRBJ2-7 better matches the DNA end. The CDR3 is 14 amino acids. Germline CDR1 and CDR2: SEHNR and FQNEAQ (reference sequence). This CDR3 is CASSIEGGGYEQYF. DNA of the CDR3: TGTGCCAGCAGCATAGAGGGGGGTGGTTACGAGCAGTACTTC.

This clonotype has just one count. The J gene is TRBJ1-4, the V gene TRBV6-1, with D perhaps matching TRBD1 (5 bases). Germline-derived CDR1 and CDR2 are MNHNS and SASEGT. The V gene lost 4 bases and the J gene lost 6 bases, with 18 bases spanning the gap. The CDR3 length is 16 residues. In DNA form, the CDR3 reads TGTGCCAGCAGTGCACCGGTTACAGGTGTGGATGAAAAACTGTTTTTT. The encoded protein is CASSAPVTGVDEKLFF.

The V call is TRBV14, the J call TRBJ2-1; perhaps TRBD1 as D (5 bases). This CDR3 is 13 amino acids long. Germline CDR1 is SGHDN and CDR2 is FVKESK. The V end was cut by 1 base, the J end by 11 bases, with 12 bases between. The CDR3, as DNA: TGTGCCAGCAGCCAAGCGCCCCTGGGGCAGCAGTTCTTC. This codes for CASSQAPLGQQFF. The variable domain in full, with the rest retrieved from reference TRBV14 and TRBJ2-1, is EAGVTQFPSHSVIEKGQTVTLRCDPISGHDNLYWYRRVMGKEIKFLLHFVKESKQDESGMPNNRFLAERTGGTYSTLKVQPAELEDSGVYFCASSQAPLGQQFFGPGTRLTVL.

The V gene is TRBV7-2, the J gene TRBJ2-4; 8 bases are shared with TRBD2. CDR3 size: 14 residues. Unmatched junction bases numbered 12, after V lost 4 bases and J lost 13 bases. CDR1 SGHTA and CDR2 FQGNSA come from the germline V gene. The CDR3 sequence: CASSSRGVYNEQYF. In nucleotides, the CDR3 is TGTGCCAGCAGCTCGCGGGGGGTCTACAATGAGCAGTACTTC.

This clonotype was detected a few times. The chain has TRBV27 and TRBJ2-1, with TRBD2 matching over 14 bases. Per the germline V gene, CDR1 is MNHEY and CDR2 is SMNVEV (reference sequence). V gave up 4 bases and J gave up 8 bases; unmatched junction bases: 7. CDR3 size: 16 residues. CDR3 amino acids: CASSSRLAGGTHEQFF. The CDR3 DNA reads as TGTGCCAGCAGTTCGAGACTAGCGGGAGGGACGCATGAGCAGTTCTTC.

The chain recombines TRBV10-3 with TRBJ2-3; 7 nucleotides match TRBD1. CDR3 length: 14 amino acids. V was clipped by 10 bases and J by 0 bases; unmatched bases: 7. Germline CDR1 reads ENHRY; CDR2 reads SYGVKD. The DNA for the CDR3 is TGTGCCACCTACACGACAGGGAGCACAGATACGCAGTATTTT. Protein: CATYTTGSTDTQYF.

CDR3 sequence reads: CASSQERRDAGQETQYF. The CDR3 DNA is TGCGCCAGCAGCCAAGAAAGAAGGGACGCGGGCCAAGAGACCCAGTACTTC. V is TRBV4-1 and J is TRBJ2-5; D may match TRBD1 or TRBD2 (5 bases each). CDR3 length: 17 residues. The germline V gene encodes CDR1 MGHRA and CDR2 YSYEKL. V was clipped by 0 bases and J by 1 base, with 15 bases between them.

This rearrangement joins TRBV20-1 to TRBJ1-1; maybe TRBD1 (5 bases). CDR1 is DFQATT, CDR2 SNEGSKA, per germline (reference sequence). V was shortened by 6 bases and J by 0 bases, with 23 bases between the two germline ends. The CDR3 length is 17 residues. The CDR3 DNA reads as TGCAGTGCGCCTTTAAAGGGGCGAACCCCTCTGAACACTGAAGCTTTCTTT. Translation: CSAPLKGRTPLNTEAFF.

This clonotype has ten or more counts. V and J are TRBV27 and TRBJ2-1; 9 bases match TRBD2. The better agreement between TRBJ2-5 and the DNA end casts doubt on the J call. The CDR3 contains 16 residues. Germline loops: CDR1 MNHEY, CDR2 SMNVEV (reference sequence). CDR3 protein: CASSSIHQRGVETQYF. The CDR3 DNA reads as TGTGCCAGCAGTTCAATCCACCAGCGGGGGGTAGAGACCCAGTACTTC.

This clonotype was counted at least ten times. This chain links TRBV6-5 with TRBJ1-2, with D unclear. V lost 0 bases to trimming and J lost 8 bases, with 13 bases between them. CDR1 is MNHEY and CDR2 is SVGAGI in the germline V gene. The CDR3 has 14 amino acids. CDR3 sequence (DNA): TGTGCCAGCAGTTACTCGAGAGAGGGTGTAGGCTACACCTTC. Residues: CASSYSREGVGYTF.

This clonotype was seen a handful of times. The J gene is TRBJ2-1, the V gene TRBV27, with 10 bases identical to TRBD1. Germline V gene sequence: CDR1 MNHEY, CDR2 SMNVEV (reference sequence). The CDR3 is 15 amino acids. The V gene end was trimmed by 7 bases and the J gene end by 5 bases; junction bases not matched to a gene: 8. CDR3 residues: CASNPGTGVHNEQFF. The CDR3 DNA reads as TGTGCCAGCAATCCCGGGACAGGGGTTCACAATGAGCAGTTCTTC.

With regard to this clonotype: Germline and junction disagree at one end, which may indicate a read error. V usage is TRBV6-1 and J usage is TRBJ2-4; the D gene is possibly TRBD2 (5 bases). CDR3 length: 15 residues. CDR1 is MNHNS and CDR2 is SASEGT in the germline V gene. CDR3 in DNA: TGTGCCAGCATGTGGGGAGCTGCTAGCCAAGACATGCAGTATTTC. This gives the protein CASMWGAASQDMQYF.

As for this clonotype: One junction end disagrees with the germline gene, perhaps due to a read error. CDR3 sequence (DNA): TGTGCCAGCGGGGGAGCCGGGGGACGTCACCAAGAGACGCAGTATTTC. It is translated as CASGGAGGRHQETQYF. The V gene is TRBV6-1, the J gene TRBJ2-3, with TRBD2 as a possible D gene (6 bases). The germline V gene encodes CDR1 MNHNS and CDR2 SASEGT. This CDR3 spans 16 amino acids.